The present entry profiles one T cell receptor beta chain with its context. The antigen is not known. The CDR3 is 16 residues long. Germline V lookup: CDR1 MNHGY, CDR2 SAAAGT. Trimming at V came to 5 bases and at J to 5 bases, leaving 10 bases not matched to a gene. This sample stems from a study of T cell repertoires in cytomegalovirus infection. From the reads, TCRdb called clonotypes with MiXCR, one entry per CDR3 protein. Of about 830,000 distinct CDR3 sequences listed, about 31% were seen once; the top ten hold about an eighth. The sample was cultured CD8+ T cells from PBMCs, taken from culture after CMV antigen stimulation. The chain uses TRBV6-8 and TRBJ1-5; TRBD1 matches at 9 bases. The sequence was collected from a human donor in good health (CMV status not recorded). Some clones in this sample may be carry-over from other donors' samples. This CDR3 is CASSQNPDRGDQPQHF. CDR3 DNA sequence: TGTGCCAGCAGTCAAAACCCGGACAGGGGCGATCAGCCCCAGCATTTT.